This T cell receptor beta chain was sequenced in a study of CD8 T cells in Susac syndrome. Whole-study findings and limits: The CD4+ T cell repertoires in Susac syndrome were not clonally expanded.

Through negative isolation, CD4+ and CD8+ T cells were obtained, while TEMRA cells were enriched using FACS. After extraction with the RNeasy kit, 0.5 to 1 ug of the RNA was reverse transcribed using random hexamers. Amplification of the TCR beta CDR3 was carried out by immunoSEQ multiplex PCR, which spanned a total of 54 Vbeta and 13 Jbeta segments. TCRdb re-derived calls from the immunoSEQ multiplex PCR reads in MiXCR, one entry per CDR3 protein. The sample shows around 190,000 distinct CDR3 sequences, roughly 94% of them seen only once. Trimming stripped 3 bases from V and 8 bases from J, with 13 bases between. CDR3 size: 12 residues. Germline-derived CDR1 and CDR2 are GTSNPN and SVGIG (reference sequence). On this clonotype itself: Antigen specificity is unknown.

Sequenced sample: CD4+ T cells from PBMCs. This chain joins TRBV30 and TRBJ1-1; possibly TRBD1 for D (5 bases). The receptor's source is a human donor with Susac syndrome. The CDR3 DNA reads as TGTGCCTGGAGCGGGGGTTTGGCAGAAGCTTTCTTT. Protein sequence: CAWSGGLAEAFF.